This T cell receptor beta chain came from a study of long-term antiretroviral therapy in people with HIV. They ran version v3.0 of the immunoSEQ assay at survey level. Repertoires were generated with immunoSEQ multiplex PCR, while TCRdb's copy carries only in-frame clones and drops some. The sample includes under 30,000 clones, roughly 80% of them seen just once. The specimen comprised unsorted PBMCs, sampled 0.7 years before starting antiretroviral therapy. The receptor was derived from a man aged 25-40 years with HIV.

The CDR3 reads CASSTQAAGYGYTF. In nucleotides, the CDR3 is TGTGCCAGCAGTACTCAGGCGGCGGGCTATGGCTACACCTTC. The chain couples TRBV6-1 to TRBJ1-2; D is uncertain. CDR1 and CDR2 from the germline V gene are MNHNS and SASEGT. Trimming removed 5 bases at V and 4 bases at J, with 14 bases between. The CDR3 sequence is 14 residues long.